This T cell receptor beta chain was found in a study of cytomegalovirus exposure and HLA in healthy donors. Both 60 Vbeta primers and 13 Jbeta primers went into the PCR. Sequencing was performed with immunoSEQ multiplex PCR; in TCRdb, only in-frame clones are kept and a portion is missing. The repertoire holds 140,000 to 150,000 clones, with around 72% as singletons. The CDR3 spans 15 residues. The V end was cut by 3 bases, the J end by 4 bases, with 12 bases between. The germline V gene encodes CDR1 PRHDT and CDR2 FYEKMQ (reference sequence). Source material: PBMCs. This TCR derives from a man aged 40-55 years in good health and CMV-seronegative. This chain connects TRBV13 to TRBJ1-4; D may be TRBD1 (6 bases). The CDR3 nucleotides read TGTGCCAGCAGCTTGCAACAGGGATATAATGAAAAACTGTTTTTT. This codes for CASSLQQGYNEKLFF.